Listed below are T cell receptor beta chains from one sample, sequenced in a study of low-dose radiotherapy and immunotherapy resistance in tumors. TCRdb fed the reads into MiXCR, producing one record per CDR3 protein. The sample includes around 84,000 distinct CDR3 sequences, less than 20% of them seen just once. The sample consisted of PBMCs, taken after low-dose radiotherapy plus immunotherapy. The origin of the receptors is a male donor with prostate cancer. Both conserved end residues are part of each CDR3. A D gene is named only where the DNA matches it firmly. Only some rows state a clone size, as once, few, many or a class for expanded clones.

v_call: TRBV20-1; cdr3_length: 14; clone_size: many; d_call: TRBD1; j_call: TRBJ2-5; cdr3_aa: CSASTGGGQETQYF; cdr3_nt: TGCAGTGCTAGCACAGGGGGAGGCCAAGAGACCCAGTACTTC
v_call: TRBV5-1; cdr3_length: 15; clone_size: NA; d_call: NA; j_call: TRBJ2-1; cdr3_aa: CASSLGGHGLNEQFF; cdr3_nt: TGCGCCAGCAGCTTGGGGGGACATGGGCTTAATGAGCAGTTCTTC
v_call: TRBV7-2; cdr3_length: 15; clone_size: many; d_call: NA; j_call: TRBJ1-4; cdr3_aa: CASSLSYRVTEKLFF; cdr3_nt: TGTGCCAGCAGCTTATCCTACAGGGTGACGGAAAAACTGTTTTTT
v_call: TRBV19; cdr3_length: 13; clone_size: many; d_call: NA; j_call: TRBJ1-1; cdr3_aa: CASSVDRNTEAFF; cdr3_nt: TGTGCCAGTAGTGTCGACAGGAACACTGAAGCTTTCTTT
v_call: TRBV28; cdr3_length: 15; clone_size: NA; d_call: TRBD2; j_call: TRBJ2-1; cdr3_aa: CASTPLSGRAGEQFF; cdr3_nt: TGTGCCAGCACTCCTCTTAGCGGGAGGGCCGGTGAGCAGTTCTTC
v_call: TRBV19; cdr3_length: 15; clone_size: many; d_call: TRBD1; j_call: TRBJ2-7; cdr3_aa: CASSLAGTGNYEQYF; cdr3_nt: TGTGCCAGTAGTCTAGCCGGGACAGGGAACTACGAGCAGTACTTC
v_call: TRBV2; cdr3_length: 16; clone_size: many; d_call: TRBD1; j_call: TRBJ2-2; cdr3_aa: CASKQGASGITGELFF; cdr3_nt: TGTGCCAGCAAACAGGGGGCCAGCGGGATCACCGGGGAGCTGTTTTTT
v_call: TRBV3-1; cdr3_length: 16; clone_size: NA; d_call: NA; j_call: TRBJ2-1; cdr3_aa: CASSQGPETLLDEQFF; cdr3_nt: TGTGCCAGCAGCCAGGGGCCTGAGACCCTATTAGATGAGCAGTTCTTC
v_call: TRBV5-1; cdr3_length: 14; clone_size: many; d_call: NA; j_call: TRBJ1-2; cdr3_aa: CASSLEQPNYGYTF; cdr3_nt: TGCGCCAGCAGCTTGGAACAGCCCAACTATGGCTACACCTTC
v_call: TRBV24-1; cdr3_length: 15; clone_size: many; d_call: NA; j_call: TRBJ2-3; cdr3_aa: CATSDFPTGTNTQYF; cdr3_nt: TGTGCCACCAGTGATTTCCCCACAGGCACAAATACGCAGTATTTT
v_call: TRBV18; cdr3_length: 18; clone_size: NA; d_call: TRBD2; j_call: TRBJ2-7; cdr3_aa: CASSPQMGLPGVEDEQYF; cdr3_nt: TGTGCCAGCTCACCACAGATGGGACTACCGGGAGTTGAGGACGAGCAGTACTTC
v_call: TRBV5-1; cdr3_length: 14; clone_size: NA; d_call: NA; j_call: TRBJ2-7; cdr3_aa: CASSLFGELYEQYF; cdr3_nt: TGCGCCAGCAGCTTGTTCGGGGAACTCTACGAGCAGTACTTC
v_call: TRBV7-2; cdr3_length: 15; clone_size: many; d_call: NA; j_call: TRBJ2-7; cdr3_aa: CASSLTSGAQGEQYF; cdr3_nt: TGTGCCAGCAGCTTAACGAGCGGAGCCCAGGGCGAGCAGTACTTC
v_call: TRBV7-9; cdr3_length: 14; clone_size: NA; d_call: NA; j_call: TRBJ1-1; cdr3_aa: CASSPRTANTEAFF; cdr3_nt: TGTGCCAGCAGCCCCAGGACGGCGAACACTGAAGCTTTCTTT
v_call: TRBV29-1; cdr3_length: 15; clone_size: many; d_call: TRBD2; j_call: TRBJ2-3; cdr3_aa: CSVERASGSSDTQYF; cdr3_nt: TGCAGCGTTGAAAGGGCTAGCGGGAGCTCAGATACGCAGTATTTT
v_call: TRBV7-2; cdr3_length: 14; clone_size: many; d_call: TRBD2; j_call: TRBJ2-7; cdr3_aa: CASSILAGPYEQYF; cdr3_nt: TGTGCCAGCAGCATCCTAGCGGGGCCCTACGAGCAGTACTTC
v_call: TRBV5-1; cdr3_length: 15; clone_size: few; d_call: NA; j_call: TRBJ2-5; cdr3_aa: CASSLDANRQETQYF; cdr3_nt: TGCGCCAGCAGCTTGGACGCGAACCGGCAAGAGACCCAGTACTTC
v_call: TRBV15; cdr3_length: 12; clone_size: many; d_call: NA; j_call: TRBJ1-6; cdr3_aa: CATSGQHSPLHF; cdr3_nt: TGTGCCACCAGCGGACAGCATTCACCCCTCCACTTT
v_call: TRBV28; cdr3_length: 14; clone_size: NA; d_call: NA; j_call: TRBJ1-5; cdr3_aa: CASSLILGEQPQHF; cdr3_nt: TGTGCCAGCAGTTTAATTCTGGGAGAGCAGCCCCAGCATTTT
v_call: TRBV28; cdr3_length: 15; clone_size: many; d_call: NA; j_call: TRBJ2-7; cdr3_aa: CASNGRDISPYEQYF; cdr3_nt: TGTGCCAGCAACGGGCGGGACATCAGTCCCTACGAGCAGTACTTC
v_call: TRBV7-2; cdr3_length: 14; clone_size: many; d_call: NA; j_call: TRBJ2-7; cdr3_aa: CASTRSTESYEQYF; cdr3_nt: TGTGCCAGCACCCGAAGCACGGAATCCTACGAGCAGTACTTC
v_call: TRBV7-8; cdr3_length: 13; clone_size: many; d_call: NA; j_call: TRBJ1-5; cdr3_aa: CASSEGGERPQHF; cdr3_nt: TGTGCCAGCAGCGAAGGCGGCGAAAGGCCCCAGCATTTT
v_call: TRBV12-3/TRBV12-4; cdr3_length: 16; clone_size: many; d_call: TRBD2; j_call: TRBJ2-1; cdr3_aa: CASRSGRSGSYNEQFF; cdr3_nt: TGTGCCAGCAGGTCCGGGAGGTCGGGGTCCTACAATGAGCAGTTCTTC
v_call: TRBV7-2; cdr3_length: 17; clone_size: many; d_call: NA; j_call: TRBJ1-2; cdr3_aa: CASSLGPPGTGLRGYTF; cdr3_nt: TGTGCCAGCAGCTTAGGACCTCCGGGAACAGGCTTGAGGGGCTACACCTTC
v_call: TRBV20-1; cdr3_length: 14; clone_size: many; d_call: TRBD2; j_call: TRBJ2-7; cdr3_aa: CSAGSGSANYEQYF; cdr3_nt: TGCAGTGCTGGTAGCGGGAGCGCGAACTACGAGCAGTACTTC
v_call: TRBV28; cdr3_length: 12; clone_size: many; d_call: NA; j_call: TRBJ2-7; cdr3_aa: CASSLRVGEQYF; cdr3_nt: TGTGCCAGCAGTTTACGGGTGGGCGAGCAGTACTTC
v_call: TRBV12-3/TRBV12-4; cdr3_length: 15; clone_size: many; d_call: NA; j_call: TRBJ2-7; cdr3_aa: CASSAISGDSYEQYF; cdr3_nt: TGTGCCAGCAGTGCTATATCAGGGGACTCCTACGAGCAGTACTTC
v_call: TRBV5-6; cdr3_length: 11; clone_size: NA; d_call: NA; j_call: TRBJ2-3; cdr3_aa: CASSLAYMQYF; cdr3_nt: TGTGCCAGCAGCTTGGCATATATGCAGTATTTT
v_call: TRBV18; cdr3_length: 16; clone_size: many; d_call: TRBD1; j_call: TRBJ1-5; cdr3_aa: CASSTTGGDGNQPQHF; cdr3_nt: TGTGCCAGCTCAACTACAGGGGGTGACGGCAATCAGCCCCAGCATTTT
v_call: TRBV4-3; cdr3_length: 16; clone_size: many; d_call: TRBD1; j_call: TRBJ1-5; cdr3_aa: CASSQTMTGGNQPQHF; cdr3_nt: TGCGCCAGCAGCCAAACCATGACAGGGGGTAATCAGCCCCAGCATTTT
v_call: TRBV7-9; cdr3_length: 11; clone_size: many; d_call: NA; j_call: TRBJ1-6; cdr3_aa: CASSYNSPLHF; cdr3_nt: TGTGCCAGCAGCTATAATTCACCCCTCCACTTT
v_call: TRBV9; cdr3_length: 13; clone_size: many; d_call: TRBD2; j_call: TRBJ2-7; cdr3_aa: CASSAGAGKAQYF; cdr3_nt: TGTGCCAGCAGCGCGGGAGCGGGGAAGGCGCAGTACTTC
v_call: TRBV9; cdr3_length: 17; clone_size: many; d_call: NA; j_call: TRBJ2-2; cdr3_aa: CASSPRDGWFGTGELFF; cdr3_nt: TGTGCCAGCAGCCCAAGAGACGGGTGGTTCGGCACCGGGGAGCTGTTTTTT
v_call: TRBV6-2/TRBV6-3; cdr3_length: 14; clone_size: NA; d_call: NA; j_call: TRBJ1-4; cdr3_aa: CASTGSRTNEKLFF; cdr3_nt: TGTGCCAGTACCGGTAGCAGAACTAATGAAAAACTGTTTTTT
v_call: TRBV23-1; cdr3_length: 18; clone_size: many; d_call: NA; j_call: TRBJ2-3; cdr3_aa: CASSQLKKLQGRSDTQYF; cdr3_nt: TGCGCCAGCAGTCAATTGAAGAAACTTCAGGGGAGGTCAGATACGCAGTATTTT
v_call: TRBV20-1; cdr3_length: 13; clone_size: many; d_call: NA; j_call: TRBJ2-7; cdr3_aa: CSALTGTSYEQYF; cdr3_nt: TGCAGTGCCCTAACCGGGACATCGTACGAGCAGTACTTC
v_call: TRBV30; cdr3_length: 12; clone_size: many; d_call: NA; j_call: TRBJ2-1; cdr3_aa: CAWSALGAEQFF; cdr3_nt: TGTGCCTGGAGCGCTCTAGGGGCTGAGCAGTTCTTC
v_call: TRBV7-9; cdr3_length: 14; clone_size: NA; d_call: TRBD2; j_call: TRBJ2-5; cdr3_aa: CVSSPGLGWETQYF; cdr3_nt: TGTGTCAGCAGCCCGGGACTAGGTTGGGAGACCCAGTACTTC
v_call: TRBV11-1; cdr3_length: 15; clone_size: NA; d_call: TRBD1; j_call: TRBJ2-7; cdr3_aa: CASSPGQGISYEQYF; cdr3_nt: TGTGCCAGCAGCCCGGGACAGGGTATCTCCTACGAGCAGTACTTC
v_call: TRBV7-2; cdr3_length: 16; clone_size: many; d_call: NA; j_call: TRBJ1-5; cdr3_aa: CASSLFGDNSNQPQHF; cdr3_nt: TGTGCCAGCAGCTTATTCGGGGACAACAGCAATCAGCCCCAGCATTTT
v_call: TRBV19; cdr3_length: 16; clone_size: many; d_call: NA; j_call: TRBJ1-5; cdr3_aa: CASSGQGSYSNQPQHF; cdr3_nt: TGTGCCAGTAGTGGTCAAGGGTCTTATAGCAATCAGCCCCAGCATTTT
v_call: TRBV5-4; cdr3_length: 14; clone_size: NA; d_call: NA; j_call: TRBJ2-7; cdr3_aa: CASSLDGGYYEQYF; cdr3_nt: TGTGCCAGCAGCTTGGATGGGGGGTACTACGAGCAGTACTTC
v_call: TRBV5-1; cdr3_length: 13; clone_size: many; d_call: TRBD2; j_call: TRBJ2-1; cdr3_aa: CASSVGTMNEQFF; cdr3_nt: TGCGCCAGCAGCGTTGGGACTATGAATGAGCAGTTCTTC
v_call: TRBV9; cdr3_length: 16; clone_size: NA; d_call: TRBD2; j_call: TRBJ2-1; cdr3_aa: CASSASGSILNNEQFF; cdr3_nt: TGTGCCAGCAGCGCTAGCGGGAGCATCCTCAACAATGAGCAGTTCTTC
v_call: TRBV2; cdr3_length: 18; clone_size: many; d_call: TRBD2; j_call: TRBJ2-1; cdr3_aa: CASSDFGSGAHGDNEQFF; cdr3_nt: TGTGCCAGCAGTGACTTTGGTAGCGGGGCCCACGGCGACAATGAGCAGTTCTTC
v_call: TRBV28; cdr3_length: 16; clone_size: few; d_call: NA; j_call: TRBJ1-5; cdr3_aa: CASSLSRSYSNQPQHF; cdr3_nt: TGTGCCAGCAGTTTGAGTAGATCATATAGCAATCAGCCCCAGCATTTT
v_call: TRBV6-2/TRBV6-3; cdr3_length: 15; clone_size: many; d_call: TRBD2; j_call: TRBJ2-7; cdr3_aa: CASSHLAGQGYEQYF; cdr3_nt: TGTGCCAGCAGCCACCTAGCGGGACAAGGGTACGAGCAGTACTTC
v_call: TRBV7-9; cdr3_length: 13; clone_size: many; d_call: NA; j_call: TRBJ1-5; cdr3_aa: CASSLEQHQPQHF; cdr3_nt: TGTGCCAGCAGCTTAGAACAGCATCAGCCCCAGCATTTT